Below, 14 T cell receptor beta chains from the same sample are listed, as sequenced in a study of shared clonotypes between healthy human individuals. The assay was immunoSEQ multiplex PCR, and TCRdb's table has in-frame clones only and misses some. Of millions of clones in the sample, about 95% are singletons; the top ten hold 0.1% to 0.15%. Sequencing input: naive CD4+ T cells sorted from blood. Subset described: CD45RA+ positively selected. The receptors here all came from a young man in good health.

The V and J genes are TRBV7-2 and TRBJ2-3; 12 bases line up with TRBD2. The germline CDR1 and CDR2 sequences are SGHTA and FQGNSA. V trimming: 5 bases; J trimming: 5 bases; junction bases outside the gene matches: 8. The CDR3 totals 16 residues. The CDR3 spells CASSKLAGGQVDTQYF. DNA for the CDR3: TGTGCCAGCAGCAAGCTAGCGGGAGGGCAGGTAGATACGCAGTATTTT. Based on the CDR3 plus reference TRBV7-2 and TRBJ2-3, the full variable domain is GAGVSQSPSNKVTEKGKDVELRCDPISGHTALYWYRQSLGQGLEFLIYFQGNSAPDKSGLPSDRFSAERTGGSVSTLTIQRTQQEDSAVYLCASSKLAGGQVDTQYFGPGTRLTVL.

The CDR3 DNA sequence: TGCGCCAGCAGCTTTGGACAGGGTAGTGGGTTTAATGAAAAACTGTTTTTT. It translates to CASSFGQGSGFNEKLFF. The rearrangement uses TRBV5-1 and TRBJ1-4; TRBD1 aligns across 8 bases. The CDR3 is 17 residues long. Trimming took 2 bases from V and 4 from J; bases not matched to a gene: 10. Germline V gene sequence: CDR1 SGHRS, CDR2 YFSETQ.

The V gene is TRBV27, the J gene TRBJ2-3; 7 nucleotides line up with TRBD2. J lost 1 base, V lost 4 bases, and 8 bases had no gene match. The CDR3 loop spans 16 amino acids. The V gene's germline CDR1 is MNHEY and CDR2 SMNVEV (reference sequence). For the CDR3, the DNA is TGTGCCAGCAGTTCCCGCCGCCTAGCGGGCACAGATACGCAGTATTTT. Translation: CASSSRRLAGTDTQYF.

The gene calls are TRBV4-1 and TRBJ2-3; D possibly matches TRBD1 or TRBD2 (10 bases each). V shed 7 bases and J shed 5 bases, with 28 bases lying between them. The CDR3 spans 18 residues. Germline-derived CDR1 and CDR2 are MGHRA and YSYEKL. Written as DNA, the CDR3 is TGCGCCAGCAAGAGACAGGGGGCGGCTAGCGGGAGTGGAGATACGCAGTATTTT. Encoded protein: CASKRQGAASGSGDTQYF.

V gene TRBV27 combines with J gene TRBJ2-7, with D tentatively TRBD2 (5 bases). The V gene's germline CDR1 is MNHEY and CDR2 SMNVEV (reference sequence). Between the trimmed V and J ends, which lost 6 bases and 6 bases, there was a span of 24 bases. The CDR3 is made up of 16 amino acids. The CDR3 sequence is CASSADRTPTAGEQYF. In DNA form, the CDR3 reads TGTGCCAGCAGCGCCGATCGGACCCCAACCGCGGGCGAGCAGTACTTC.

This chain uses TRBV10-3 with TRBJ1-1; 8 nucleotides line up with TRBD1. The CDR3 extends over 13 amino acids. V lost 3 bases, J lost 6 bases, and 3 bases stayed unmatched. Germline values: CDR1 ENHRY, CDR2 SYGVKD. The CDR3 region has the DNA TGTGCCATCAGTGATAAACAGGGGGCTGAAGCTTTCTTT. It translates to CAISDKQGAEAFF.

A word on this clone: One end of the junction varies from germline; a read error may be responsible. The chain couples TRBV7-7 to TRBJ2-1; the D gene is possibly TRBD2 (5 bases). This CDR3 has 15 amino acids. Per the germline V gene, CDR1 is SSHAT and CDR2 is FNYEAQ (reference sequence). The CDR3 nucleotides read TGTGCTAGCAGCTTAGGCCCTCCTAGGGAGAGTGAGCAGTTCTTC. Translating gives CASSLGPPRESEQFF.

DNA of the CDR3: TGTGCCAGCAGCTTCTCAGGGGGCGAAGAACCCCAGCATTTT. Translation gives CASSFSGGEEPQHF. The chain recombines TRBV5-5 with TRBJ1-5; TRBD1 matches 8 bases. V was pared by 2 bases and J by 10 bases, with 8 bases of the junction left unmatched. The CDR3 has 14 residues. The germline V gene has CDR1 SGHKS and CDR2 YYEKEE (reference sequence).

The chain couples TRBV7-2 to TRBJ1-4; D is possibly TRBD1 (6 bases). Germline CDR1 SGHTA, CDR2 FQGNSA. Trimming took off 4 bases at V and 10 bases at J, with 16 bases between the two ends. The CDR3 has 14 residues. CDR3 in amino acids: CASSSTGLSGKLFF. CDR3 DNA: TGTGCCAGCAGCTCGACAGGACTTAGTGGAAAACTGTTTTTT. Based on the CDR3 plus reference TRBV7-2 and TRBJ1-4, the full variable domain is GAGVSQSPSNKVTEKGKDVELRCDPISGHTALYWYRQSLGQGLEFLIYFQGNSAPDKSGLPSDRFSAERTGGSVSTLTIQRTQQEDSAVYLCASSSTGLSGKLFFGSGTQLSVL.

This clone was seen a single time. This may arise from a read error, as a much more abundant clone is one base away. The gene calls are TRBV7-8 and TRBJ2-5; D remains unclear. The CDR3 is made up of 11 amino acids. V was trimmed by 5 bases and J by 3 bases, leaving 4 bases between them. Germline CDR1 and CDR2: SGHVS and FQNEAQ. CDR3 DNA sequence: TGTGCCAGCAGCCGAAAAGAGACCCAGTACTTC. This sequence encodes CASSRKETQYF.

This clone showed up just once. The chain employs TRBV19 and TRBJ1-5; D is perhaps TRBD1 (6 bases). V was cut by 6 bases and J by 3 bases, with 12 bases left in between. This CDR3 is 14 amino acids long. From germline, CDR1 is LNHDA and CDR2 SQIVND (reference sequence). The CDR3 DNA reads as TGTGCCAGTAGCCCGGACAGAAACAATCAGCCCCAGCATTTT. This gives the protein CASSPDRNNQPQHF. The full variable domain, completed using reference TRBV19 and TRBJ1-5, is DGGITQSPKYLFRKEGQNVTLSCEQNLNHDAMYWYRQDPGQGLRLIYYSQIVNDFQKGDIAEGYSVSREKKESFPLTVTSAQKNPTAFYLCASSPDRNNQPQHFGDGTRLSIL.

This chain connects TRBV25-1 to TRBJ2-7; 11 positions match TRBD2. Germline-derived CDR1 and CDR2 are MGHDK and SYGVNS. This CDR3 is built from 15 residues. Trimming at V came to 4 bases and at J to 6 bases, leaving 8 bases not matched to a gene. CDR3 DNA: TGTGCCAGCAGTGCCAGTAGCGGGAGGGGATCCGAGCAGTACTTC. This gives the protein CASSASSGRGSEQYF.

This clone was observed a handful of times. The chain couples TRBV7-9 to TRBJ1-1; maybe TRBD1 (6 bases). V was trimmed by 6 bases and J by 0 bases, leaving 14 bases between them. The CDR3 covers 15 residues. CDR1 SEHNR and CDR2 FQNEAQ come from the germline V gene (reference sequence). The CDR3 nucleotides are TGTGCCAGCAGGACGACAGGTCCTTTGAACACTGAAGCTTTCTTT. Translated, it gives CASRTTGPLNTEAFF.

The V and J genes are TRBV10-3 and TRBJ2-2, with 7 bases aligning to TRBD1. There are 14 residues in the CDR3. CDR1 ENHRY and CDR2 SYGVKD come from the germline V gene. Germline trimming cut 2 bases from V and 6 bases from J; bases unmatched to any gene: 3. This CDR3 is CAISEAGTAGELFF. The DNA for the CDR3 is TGTGCCATCAGTGAGGCTGGGACAGCCGGGGAGCTGTTTTTT.